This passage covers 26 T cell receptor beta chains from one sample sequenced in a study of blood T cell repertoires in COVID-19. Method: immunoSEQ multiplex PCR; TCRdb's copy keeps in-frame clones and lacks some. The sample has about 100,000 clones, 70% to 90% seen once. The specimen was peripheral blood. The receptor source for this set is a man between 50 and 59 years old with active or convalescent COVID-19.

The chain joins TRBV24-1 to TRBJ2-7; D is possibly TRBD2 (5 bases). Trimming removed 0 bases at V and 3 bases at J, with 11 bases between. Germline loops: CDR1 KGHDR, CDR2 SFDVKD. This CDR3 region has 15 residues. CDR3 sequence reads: CATSDLEGVCYEQYF. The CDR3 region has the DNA TGTGCCACCAGTGATTTGGAGGGTGTGTGCTACGAGCAGTACTTC.

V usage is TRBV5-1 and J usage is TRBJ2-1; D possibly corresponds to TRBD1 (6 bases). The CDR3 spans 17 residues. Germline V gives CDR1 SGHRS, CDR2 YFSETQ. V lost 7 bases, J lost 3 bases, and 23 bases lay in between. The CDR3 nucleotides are TGCGCCAGCGGTTCGGGGACACAACAGGTTTACTACAATGAGCAGTTCTTC. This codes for CASGSGTQQVYYNEQFF.

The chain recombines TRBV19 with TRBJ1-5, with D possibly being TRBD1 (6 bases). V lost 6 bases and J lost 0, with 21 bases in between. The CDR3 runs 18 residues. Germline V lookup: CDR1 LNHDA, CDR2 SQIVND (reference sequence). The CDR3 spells CASRLGSGGSYSNQPQHF. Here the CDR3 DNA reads TGTGCCAGTAGATTAGGTAGCGGGGGCAGTTATAGCAATCAGCCCCAGCATTTT.

Written as DNA, the CDR3 is TGTGCCAGCAGTAGACAGCTCTCTGGGGCCAACGTCCTGACTTTC. Translated, it gives CASSRQLSGANVLTF. This chain joins TRBV27 and TRBJ2-6, with D perhaps TRBD1 (5 bases). Trimming removed 5 bases at V and 0 bases at J, with 8 bases between. Germline V gene sequence: CDR1 MNHEY, CDR2 SMNVEV (reference sequence). The CDR3 is 15 residues long.

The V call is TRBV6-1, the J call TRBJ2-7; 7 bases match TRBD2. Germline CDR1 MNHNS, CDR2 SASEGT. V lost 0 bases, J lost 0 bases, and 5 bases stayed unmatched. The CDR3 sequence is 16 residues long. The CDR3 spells CASSEAGGVASYEQYF. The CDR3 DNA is TGTGCCAGCAGTGAAGCTGGGGGGGTGGCCTCCTACGAGCAGTACTTC.

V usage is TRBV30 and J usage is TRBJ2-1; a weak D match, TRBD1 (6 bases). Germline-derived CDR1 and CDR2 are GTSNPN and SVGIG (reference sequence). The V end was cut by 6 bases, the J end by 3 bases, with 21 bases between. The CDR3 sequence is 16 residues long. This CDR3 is CACSVGARVYYNEQFF. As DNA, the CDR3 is TGTGCCTGTAGCGTGGGGGCCAGGGTATACTACAATGAGCAGTTCTTC.

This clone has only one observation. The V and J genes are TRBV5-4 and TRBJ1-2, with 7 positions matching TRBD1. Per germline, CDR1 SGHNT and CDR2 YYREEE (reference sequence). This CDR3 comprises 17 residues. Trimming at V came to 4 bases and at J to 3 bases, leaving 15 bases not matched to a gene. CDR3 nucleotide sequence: TGTGCCAGCAGCCGTGGCGGGACAGCTTCTTATGACTATGGCTACACCTTC. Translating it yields CASSRGGTASYDYGYTF.

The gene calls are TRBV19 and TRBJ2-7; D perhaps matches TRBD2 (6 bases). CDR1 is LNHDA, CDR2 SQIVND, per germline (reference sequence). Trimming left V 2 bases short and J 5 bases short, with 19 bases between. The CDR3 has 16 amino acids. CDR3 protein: CASSISGRRMKNEQYF. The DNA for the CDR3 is TGTGCCAGTAGTATATCGGGGAGGAGGATGAAGAACGAGCAGTACTTC. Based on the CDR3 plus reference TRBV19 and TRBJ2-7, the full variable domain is DGGITQSPKYLFRKEGQNVTLSCEQNLNHDAMYWYRQDPGQGLRLIYYSQIVNDFQKGDIAEGYSVSREKKESFPLTVTSAQKNPTAFYLCASSISGRRMKNEQYFGPGTRLTVT.

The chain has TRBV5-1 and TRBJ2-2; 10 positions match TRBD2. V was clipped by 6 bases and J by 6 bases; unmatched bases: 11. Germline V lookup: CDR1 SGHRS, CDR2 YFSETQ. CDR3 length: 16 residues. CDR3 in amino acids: CASNQQAGGPAGELFF. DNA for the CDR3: TGCGCCAGCAACCAGCAAGCGGGAGGGCCGGCCGGGGAGCTGTTTTTT.

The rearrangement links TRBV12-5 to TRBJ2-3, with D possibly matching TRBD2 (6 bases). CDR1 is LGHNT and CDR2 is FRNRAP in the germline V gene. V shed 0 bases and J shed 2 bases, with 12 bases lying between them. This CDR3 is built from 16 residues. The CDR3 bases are TGTGCTAGTGGTTTGGTTCCAGCGGGCTTCACAGATACGCAGTATTTT. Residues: CASGLVPAGFTDTQYF.

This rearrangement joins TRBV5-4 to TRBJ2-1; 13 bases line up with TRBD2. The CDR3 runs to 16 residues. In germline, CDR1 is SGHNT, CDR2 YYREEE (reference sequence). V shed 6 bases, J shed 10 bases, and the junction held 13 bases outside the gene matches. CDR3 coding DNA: TGTGCCAGCACCACCAGACTAGCGGGAGGCCCCTTAGAGCAGTTCTTC. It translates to CASTTRLAGGPLEQFF.

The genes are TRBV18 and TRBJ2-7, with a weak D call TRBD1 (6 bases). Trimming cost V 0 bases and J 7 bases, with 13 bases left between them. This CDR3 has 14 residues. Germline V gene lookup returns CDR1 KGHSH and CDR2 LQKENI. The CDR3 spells CASSPPLGAAEQYF. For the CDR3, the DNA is TGTGCCAGCTCACCACCGTTGGGGGCGGCGGAGCAGTACTTC.

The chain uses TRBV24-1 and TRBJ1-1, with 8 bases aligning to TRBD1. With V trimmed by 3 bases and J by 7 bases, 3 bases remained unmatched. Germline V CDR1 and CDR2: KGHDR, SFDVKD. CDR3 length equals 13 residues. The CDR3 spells CATSDRRGREAFF. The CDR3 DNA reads TGTGCCACCAGTGATCGCAGGGGGCGTGAAGCTTTCTTT.

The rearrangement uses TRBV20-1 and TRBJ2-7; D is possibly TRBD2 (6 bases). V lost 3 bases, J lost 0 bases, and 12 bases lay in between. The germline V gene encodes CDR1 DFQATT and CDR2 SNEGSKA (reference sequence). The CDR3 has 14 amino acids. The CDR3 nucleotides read TGCAGTGCTAGTGAGGGCGGGATCTCCTACGAGCAGTACTTC. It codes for CSASEGGISYEQYF.

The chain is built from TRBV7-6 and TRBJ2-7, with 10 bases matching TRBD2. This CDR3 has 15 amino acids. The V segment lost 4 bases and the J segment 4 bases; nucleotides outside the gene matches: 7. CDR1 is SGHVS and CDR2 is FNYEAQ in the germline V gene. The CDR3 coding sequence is TGTGCCAGCAGCTCGAGCGGGAGGGCCAATTACGAGCAGTACTTC. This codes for CASSSSGRANYEQYF.

In DNA, the CDR3 is TGTGCCAGCAGTTTAGCGGGAAGTGGCTACACCTTC. This gives the protein CASSLAGSGYTF. The rearrangement joins TRBV28 to TRBJ1-2; D gene unclear. The CDR3 is 12 amino acids. Germline CDR1 MDHEN, CDR2 SYDVKM. V was clipped by 2 bases and J by 7 bases, with 8 bases between them.

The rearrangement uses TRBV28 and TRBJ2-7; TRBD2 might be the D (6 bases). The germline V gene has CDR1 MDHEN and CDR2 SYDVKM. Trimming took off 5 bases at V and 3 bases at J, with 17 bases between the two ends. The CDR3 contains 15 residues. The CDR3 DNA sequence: TGTGCCAGCAGTCCCCGGGTAGCGGAGGTCTACGAGCAGTACTTC. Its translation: CASSPRVAEVYEQYF.

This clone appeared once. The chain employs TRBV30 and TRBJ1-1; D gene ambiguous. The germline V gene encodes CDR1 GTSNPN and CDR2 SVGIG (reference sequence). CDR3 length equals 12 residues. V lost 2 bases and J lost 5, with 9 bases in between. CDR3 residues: CAWSIRSTEAFF. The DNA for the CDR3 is TGTGCCTGGAGTATACGGAGTACTGAAGCTTTCTTT. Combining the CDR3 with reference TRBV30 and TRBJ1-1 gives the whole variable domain SQTIHQWPATLVQPVGSPLSLECTVEGTSNPNLYWYRQAAGRGLQLLFYSVGIGQISSEVPQNLSASRPQDRQFILSSKKLLLSDSGFYLCAWSIRSTEAFFGQGTRLTVV.

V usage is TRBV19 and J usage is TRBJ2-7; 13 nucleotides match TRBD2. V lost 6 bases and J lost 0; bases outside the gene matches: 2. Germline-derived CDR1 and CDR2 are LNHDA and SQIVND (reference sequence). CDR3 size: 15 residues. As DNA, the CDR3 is TGTGCCAGTAGCCGGACTAGCGGGAGCTCCTACGAGCAGTACTTC. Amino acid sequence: CASSRTSGSSYEQYF.

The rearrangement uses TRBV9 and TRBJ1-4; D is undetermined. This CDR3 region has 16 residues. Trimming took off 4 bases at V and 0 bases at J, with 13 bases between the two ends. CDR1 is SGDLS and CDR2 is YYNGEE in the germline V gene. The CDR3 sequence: CASSPTLTTTNEKLFF. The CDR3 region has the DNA TGTGCCAGCAGCCCGACCCTTACTACAACTAATGAAAAACTGTTTTTT.

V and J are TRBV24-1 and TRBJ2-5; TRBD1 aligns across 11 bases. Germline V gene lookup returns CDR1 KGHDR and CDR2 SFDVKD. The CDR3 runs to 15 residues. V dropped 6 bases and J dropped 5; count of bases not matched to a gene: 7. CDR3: CATSRGTGGDETQYF. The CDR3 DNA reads TGTGCCACCAGTCGGGGGACAGGGGGAGATGAGACCCAGTACTTC.

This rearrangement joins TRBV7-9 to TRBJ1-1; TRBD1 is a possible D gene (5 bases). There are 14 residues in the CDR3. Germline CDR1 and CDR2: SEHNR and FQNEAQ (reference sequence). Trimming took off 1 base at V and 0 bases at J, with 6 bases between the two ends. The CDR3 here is CASSLEQVNTEAFF. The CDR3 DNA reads TGTGCCAGCAGCTTAGAACAGGTGAACACTGAAGCTTTCTTT.

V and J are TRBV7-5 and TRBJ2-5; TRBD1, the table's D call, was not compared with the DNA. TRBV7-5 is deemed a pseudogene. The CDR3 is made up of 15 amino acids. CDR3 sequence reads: CVRSSRGTGRETQYF. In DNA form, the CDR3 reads TGTGTCAGAAGCTCAAGGGGGACAGGGCGGGAGACCCAGTACTTC.

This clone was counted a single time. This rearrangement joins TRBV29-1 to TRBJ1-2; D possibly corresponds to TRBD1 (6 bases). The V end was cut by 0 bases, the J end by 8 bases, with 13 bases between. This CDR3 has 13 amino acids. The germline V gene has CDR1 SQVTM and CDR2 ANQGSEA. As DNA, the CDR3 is TGCAGCGTTGAAGAAGCGGGGGCAGAGGGCTACACCTTC. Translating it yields CSVEEAGAEGYTF.

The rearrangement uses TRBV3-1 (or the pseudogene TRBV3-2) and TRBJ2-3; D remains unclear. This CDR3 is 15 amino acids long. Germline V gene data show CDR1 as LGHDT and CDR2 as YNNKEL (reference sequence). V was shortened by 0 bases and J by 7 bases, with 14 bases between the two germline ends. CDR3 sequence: CASSQDSGARNTQYF. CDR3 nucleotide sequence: TGTGCCAGCAGCCAAGACTCCGGAGCTAGAAATACGCAGTATTTT.

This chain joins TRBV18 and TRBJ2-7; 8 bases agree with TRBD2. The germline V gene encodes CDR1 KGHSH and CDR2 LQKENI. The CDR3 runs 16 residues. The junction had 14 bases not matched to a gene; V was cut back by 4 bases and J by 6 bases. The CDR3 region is CASSQGFEREKSEQYF. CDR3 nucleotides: TGTGCCAGCTCACAAGGATTTGAGCGGGAGAAGTCCGAGCAGTACTTC.